This TCR beta chain was identified in a study of T cell responses to AZD1222 COVID-19 vaccine (dated by TCRdb to the early 2020s). Study-wide context: A total of approximately 240 trial participants underwent TCR sequencing, of whom 207 received two doses of AZD1222 and some 26 received two doses of the MenACWY control vaccine. Trial participants were enrolled by age into subgroups of 18-55, 56-69 and 70-plus years, and around 150, 29 and 61 TCR-sequenced participants, respectively, were included in these subgroups.

Taken with the paper, the label for time point translates to: about 28 days (+/-7) after the second vaccine dose. AZD1222 recipients with second doses at about 4 weeks or about 12 weeks were pooled, because spike-specific TCR depth and breadth did not differ between schedules. Vaccinee samples were obtained from the UK trials COV001 and COV002, which included a single-blind randomized controlled phase 2/3 trial of AZD1222 (ChAdOx1 nCoV-19) in healthy adults. Trial participant PBMC samples were collected at day 0 and day 28 after the second dose for TCRbeta chain sequencing. Here is what the overall study found, with its caveats: Vaccine-associated CD4 TCRs spanned the whole spike protein, with dominant responses in regions 160-218 and 743-854. Reportedly, almost half of the unique spike-specific TCRs recognized epitopes lying outside the regions that are mutated in the B.1.351 and B.1.1.7 variants. The 56-69-year group was small, and its depth increase did not reach significance, likely because of low power. Participants were mostly white British and included more females than males, and it was suggested by the authors that clonal diversity may have been underestimated. Because no day 14 peak-response samples were available, the repertoires could be characterized only after the peak T cell response. Conclusions about previously exposed vaccinees are limited because only a handful of AZD1222 recipients were SARS-CoV-2 seropositive at baseline. After two AZD1222 doses, spike-specific TCR breadth and depth were significantly higher than at day 0 and than in MenACWY recipients.

The CDR3 regions of human TCRbeta chains were subjected to immunosequencing. The authors' analysis ran thus. Repertoire TCRs were matched against a reference library of SARS-CoV-2-specific TCRs generated with the MIRA antigen-specificity platform. Breadth was defined as the fraction of unique TCRs that were SARS-CoV-2-associated, and depth was defined as the fraction of total T cells that were SARS-CoV-2-associated. Using the MIRA data, each spike-specific TCR was mapped to the spike region that the TCR reacts to and placed in a CD4 or CD8 class. Log10-transformed breadth and depth values were compared by one-way ANOVA with Sidak's multiple comparisons tests. In its TCRdb copy, this immuneACCESS table keeps in-frame sequences only and misses some clones. Where compared with another copy, unresolved V genes explain less than half of these, and the others have no known cause. V, J and clone size were drawn from that table, and D and trimming were deduced from the DNA. The table for this sample lists under 170,000 clones; 92% of them were counted only once. The biggest ten clones account for 2.5% to 3.5% of the sample.

The CDR3 spans 14 residues, from the cysteine through the phenylalanine. The sequence is cut down to CDR3 DNA, 42 bases in frame from base 1. CDR1 and CDR2 were assigned from the germline V gene as MDHEN and SYDVKM. V and J are trimmed by 6 bases and 8 bases, and the gene matches miss 12 bases of the junction. In regard to this clone: The antigen it recognizes is unknown. Base qualities are missing; no much larger clone stands one base away.

The clonotype comes from an adult who received the AZD1222 COVID-19 vaccine. Sequences were derived from peripheral blood, sampled 28 days after the second AZD1222 dose. The chain is assembled from TRBV28 and TRBJ1-2; TRBD1 agrees with 7 junctional bases. Here is the DNA: TGTGCCAGCAGCCCGGGGCAGGGGGGTCCCGGCTACACCTTC. It translates as CASSPGQGGPGYTF.